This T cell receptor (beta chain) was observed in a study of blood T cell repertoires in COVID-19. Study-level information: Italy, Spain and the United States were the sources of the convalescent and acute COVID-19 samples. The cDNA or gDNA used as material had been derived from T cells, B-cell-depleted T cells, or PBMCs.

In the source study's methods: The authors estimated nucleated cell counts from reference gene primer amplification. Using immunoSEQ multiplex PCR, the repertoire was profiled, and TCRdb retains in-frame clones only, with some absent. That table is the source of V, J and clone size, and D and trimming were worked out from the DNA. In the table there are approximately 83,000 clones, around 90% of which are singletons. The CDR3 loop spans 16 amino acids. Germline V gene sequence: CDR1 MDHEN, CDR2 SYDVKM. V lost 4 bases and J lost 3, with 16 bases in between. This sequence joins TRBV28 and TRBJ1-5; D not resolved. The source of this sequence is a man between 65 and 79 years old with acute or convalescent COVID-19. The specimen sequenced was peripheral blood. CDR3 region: CASSWEGSVNNQPQHF. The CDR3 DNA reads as TGTGCCAGCAGTTGGGAGGGTAGTGTGAACAATCAGCCCCAGCATTTT. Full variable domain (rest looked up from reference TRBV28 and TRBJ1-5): DVKVTQSSRYLVKRTGEKVFLECVQDMDHENMFWYRQDPGLGLRLIYFSYDVKMKEKGDIPEGYSVSREKKERFSLILESASTNQTSMYLCASSWEGSVNNQPQHFGDGTRLSIL.